Presented here are 10 T cell receptor beta chains from one specimen sequenced in a study of CD8 T cells in Susac syndrome. An amount of RNA that ranged from roughly 0.5 to 1 ug was reverse transcribed with random hexamers. TCRdb fed the immunoSEQ multiplex PCR reads into MiXCR, producing one record per CDR3 protein. The data hold some 300,000 distinct CDR3 sequences, with about 88% observed a single time. Sequencing input: CD8+ T cells from PBMCs. These receptors were collected from a human donor with multiple sclerosis.

The rearrangement links TRBV29-1 to TRBJ1-4; D gene unclear. The CDR3 length is 15 residues. The germline CDR1 and CDR2 sequences are SQVTM and ANQGSEA. The germline V and J ends were trimmed by 2 bases and 4 bases, with 14 bases remaining between them. The CDR3 loop is CSVEKEQRYNEKLFF. Here the CDR3 DNA reads TGCAGCGTTGAAAAAGAGCAGCGATATAATGAAAAACTGTTTTTT. Full variable domain (missing parts from reference TRBV29-1 and TRBJ1-4): SAVISQKPSRDICQRGTSLTIQCQVDSQVTMMFWYRQQPGQSLTLIATANQGSEATYESGFVIDKFPISRPNLTFSTLTVSNMSPEDSSIYLCSVEKEQRYNEKLFFGSGTQLSVL.

This chain joins TRBV27 and TRBJ2-1; D uncertain. This CDR3 region has 13 residues. Germline values: CDR1 MNHEY, CDR2 SMNVEV (reference sequence). V lost 5 bases and J 9 bases, leaving 14 bases between the germline ends. CDR3 residues: CASSPPLLVEQFF. The DNA for the CDR3 is TGTGCCAGCAGTCCACCTCTACTGGTTGAGCAGTTCTTC.

This clonotype was recorded only once. The CDR3 loop is CASRRDIPWDGYTF. CDR3 in DNA: TGTGCCAGTAGGAGGGACATTCCATGGGATGGCTACACCTTC. The rearrangement joins TRBV19 to TRBJ1-2; D is possibly TRBD1 (6 bases). This CDR3 comprises 14 residues. CDR1 is LNHDA and CDR2 is SQIVND in the germline V gene (reference sequence). With 6 bases removed from V and 6 bases from J, the gap between germline ends came to 17 bases.

V usage is TRBV29-1 and J usage is TRBJ2-7; D not resolved. V was clipped by 0 bases and J by 2 bases, with 11 bases between them. Germline V gene data show CDR1 as SQVTM and CDR2 as ANQGSEA. This CDR3 spans 14 amino acids. The CDR3 region is CSVEDRAGTYEQYF. Written as DNA, the CDR3 is TGCAGCGTTGAAGATAGAGCAGGAACCTACGAGCAGTACTTC.

The chain recombines TRBV4-1 with TRBJ2-1; D uncertain. Looked up from germline, CDR1 is MGHRA and CDR2 is YSYEKL. The CDR3 has 13 residues. The germline V and J ends were trimmed by 1 base and 5 bases, with 6 bases remaining between them. This CDR3 reads CASSQGADNEQFF. The CDR3 coding sequence is TGCGCCAGCAGCCAAGGGGCGGACAATGAGCAGTTCTTC.

V is TRBV27 and J is TRBJ1-1; tentative D call: TRBD1 (5 bases). Germline V gives CDR1 MNHEY, CDR2 SMNVEV (reference sequence). The V and J ends lost 8 bases and 11 bases respectively, with 15 bases between them. This CDR3 region has 11 residues. The CDR3, as DNA: TGTGCCAGCGGACAAACACCCAGGGCTTTCTTT. It encodes CASGQTPRAFF.

The J gene is TRBJ2-1, the V gene TRBV27; TRBD2 matches at 9 bases. The trim removed 3 bases at V and 7 bases at J, leaving 7 bases unmatched. The germline V gene encodes CDR1 MNHEY and CDR2 SMNVEV (reference sequence). This CDR3 has 15 amino acids. The DNA for the CDR3 is TGTGCCAGCAGTTTTATAGGACTAGCGATAAATGAGCAGTTCTTC. Its translation: CASSFIGLAINEQFF.

The chain uses TRBV29-1 and TRBJ2-3; 10 bases align to TRBD2. J was trimmed by 0 bases and V by 4 bases; bases with no gene match: 13. Germline values: CDR1 SQVTM, CDR2 ANQGSEA. The CDR3 covers 18 residues. CDR3 in amino acids: CSVARFPQTSGSTDTQYF. In DNA, the CDR3 is TGCAGCGTTGCCCGCTTTCCCCAGACTAGCGGGAGCACAGATACGCAGTATTTT.

The rearrangement links TRBV27 to TRBJ1-5; D is possibly TRBD1 (6 bases). V lost 5 bases to trimming and J lost 3 bases, with 11 bases between them. The V gene's germline CDR1 is MNHEY and CDR2 SMNVEV (reference sequence). There are 14 residues in the CDR3. CDR3 residues: CASSLRDNNQPQHF. CDR3 DNA sequence: TGTGCCAGCAGTCTCCGGGACAACAATCAGCCCCAGCATTTT.

The rearrangement uses TRBV5-5 and TRBJ1-4; 7 nucleotides match TRBD1. Germline CDR1 is SGHKS and CDR2 is YYEKEE (reference sequence). The CDR3 is 13 amino acids. V shed 3 bases and J 4 bases; nucleotides not matched to a gene: 0. DNA of the CDR3: TGTGCCAGCAGCTGGGACAGTAATGAAAAACTGTTTTTT. It codes for CASSWDSNEKLFF.